These 14 T cell receptor beta chains came from one sample sequenced in a study of regulatory T cells in long-lasting Graves disease. Time point given: newly diagnosed GD, antithyroid drugs for less than 3 months. Extracted PBMC RNA gave rise to the TCR library. Arm-PCR of CDR3 regions and iRepertoire HTBI primers were used to build TCR beta libraries. One entry per CDR3 protein, called by TCRdb with MiXCR from the multiplex PCR reads. The table includes fewer than 500,000 distinct CDR3 sequences, 16% detected once. In addition, the sample was reused for a study of T cells in Graves' hyperthyroidism and ophthalmopathy.

The source material was peripheral blood mononuclear cells (PBMCs), sampled at new diagnosis, from a patient treated with antithyroid drugs. The receptor set was obtained from a man in his forties or fifties with Graves disease.

The J gene is TRBJ2-2, the V gene TRBV19; TRBD2 aligns across 14 bases. The V gene end was trimmed by 6 bases and the J gene end by 3 bases; junction bases not matched to a gene: 9. Germline CDR1 LNHDA, CDR2 SQIVND (reference sequence). The CDR3 is 18 amino acids. CDR3 protein: CASSSTSGRAQYTGELFF. CDR3 in DNA: TGTGCCAGTAGCTCGACTAGCGGGAGGGCCCAGTACACCGGGGAGCTGTTTTTT.

In its sample, this clonotype was seen many times. J is TRBJ2-7 and V is TRBV6-1; possible D gene TRBD1, 5 bases. The CDR3 has 16 amino acids. Germline assignment: CDR1 MNHNS and CDR2 SASEGT. V shed 6 bases and J shed 0 bases, with 18 bases lying between them. The CDR3 spells CASSQRRTSSSYEQYF. DNA of the CDR3: TGTGCCAGCAGCCAACGAAGGACATCGAGCTCCTACGAGCAGTACTTC.

This sequence joins TRBV19 and TRBJ2-1; 7 nucleotides match TRBD2. The CDR3 covers 13 residues. CDR1 is LNHDA, CDR2 SQIVND, per germline (reference sequence). Trimming took 6 bases from V and 9 from J; bases not matched to a gene: 8. The CDR3 DNA is TGTGCCAGTAGGTCCGGACTAGTCAGTGAGCAGTTCTTC. This codes for CASRSGLVSEQFF. Full variable domain (rest looked up from reference TRBV19 and TRBJ2-1): DGGITQSPKYLFRKEGQNVTLSCEQNLNHDAMYWYRQDPGQGLRLIYYSQIVNDFQKGDIAEGYSVSREKKESFPLTVTSAQKNPTAFYLCASRSGLVSEQFFGPGTRLTVL.

This clonotype was found many times. V is TRBV20-1 and J is TRBJ2-2; 9 positions agree with TRBD2. Trimming at V came to 3 bases and at J to 7 bases, leaving 9 bases not matched to a gene. The CDR3 is made up of 15 amino acids. Per the germline V gene, CDR1 is DFQATT and CDR2 is SNEGSKA (reference sequence). In DNA form, the CDR3 reads TGCAGTGCTAGCAGTTTAGCGGGAGTAAACGGGGAGCTGTTTTTT. Amino acids: CSASSLAGVNGELFF.

This clonotype was counted between two and nine times. This sequence joins TRBV28 and TRBJ2-1, with D perhaps matching TRBD2 (7 bases). CDR3 size: 15 residues. Between the trimmed V and J ends, which lost 7 bases and 0 bases, there was a span of 13 bases. Germline CDR1 MDHEN, CDR2 SYDVKM. CDR3 nucleotides: TGTGCCAGCAATCTGGGAGGGGGCTCCTACAATGAGCAGTTCTTC. It specifies CASNLGGGSYNEQFF. The entire variable domain, with the rest obtained from reference TRBV28 and TRBJ2-1, is as follows: DVKVTQSSRYLVKRTGEKVFLECVQDMDHENMFWYRQDPGLGLRLIYFSYDVKMKEKGDIPEGYSVSREKKERFSLILESASTNQTSMYLCASNLGGGSYNEQFFGPGTRLTVL.

This clonotype was picked up many times. The gene calls are TRBV28 and TRBJ1-1, with D possibly being TRBD1 (6 bases). V gave up 7 bases and J gave up 3 bases, with 21 bases separating them. The CDR3 is 16 residues long. The germline V gene has CDR1 MDHEN and CDR2 SYDVKM. In DNA form, the CDR3 reads TGTGCCAGCACCCGGACAGCCGGGACATCTTACACTGAAGCTTTCTTT. Translated, it gives CASTRTAGTSYTEAFF. Full variable domain (rest looked up from reference TRBV28 and TRBJ1-1): DVKVTQSSRYLVKRTGEKVFLECVQDMDHENMFWYRQDPGLGLRLIYFSYDVKMKEKGDIPEGYSVSREKKERFSLILESASTNQTSMYLCASTRTAGTSYTEAFFGQGTRLTVV.

This clonotype was observed many times. This rearrangement joins TRBV9 to TRBJ2-5; 7 positions agree with TRBD1. Germline assignment: CDR1 SGDLS and CDR2 YYNGEE. V trimming: 4 bases; J trimming: 1 base; junction bases outside the gene matches: 10. The CDR3 is 16 amino acids. CDR3 nucleotide sequence: TGTGCCAGCAGCCGACAGGGTTACCAATCCCAAGAGACCCAGTACTTC. Its translation is CASSRQGYQSQETQYF.

In this sample, this clonotype turned up many times. The chain has TRBV7-9 and TRBJ2-1; maybe TRBD1 (5 bases). The CDR3 loop spans 19 amino acids. V gave up 0 bases and J gave up 3 bases, with 21 bases separating them. The germline V gene has CDR1 SEHNR and CDR2 FQNEAQ (reference sequence). The CDR3 spells CASSLAAMGPAINYNEQFF. Written as DNA, the CDR3 is TGTGCCAGCAGCTTAGCGGCGATGGGGCCCGCAATCAACTACAATGAGCAGTTCTTC. Together with reference TRBV7-9 and TRBJ2-1, the CDR3 gives the full variable domain: DTGVSQNPRHKITKRGQNVTFRCDPISEHNRLYWYRQTLGQGPEFLTYFQNEAQLEKSRLLSDRFSAERPKGSFSTLEIQRTEQGDSAMYLCASSLAAMGPAINYNEQFFGPGTRLTVL.

For this clonotype: It may be a read error: a sequence one base away is much more abundant. The chain uses TRBV24-1 and TRBJ2-7; 8 bases agree with TRBD1. V was pared by 1 base and J by 7 bases, with 11 bases of the junction left unmatched. Germline V gives CDR1 KGHDR, CDR2 SFDVKD. The CDR3 spans 16 residues. The CDR3 loop reads CATSDLVTGGRGEQYF. In nucleotides, the CDR3 is TGTGCCACCAGTGATTTAGTTACAGGGGGTAGAGGTGAGCAGTACTTC.

In its sample, this clonotype was seen many times. This chain connects TRBV7-9 to TRBJ2-6, with D perhaps TRBD1 (6 bases). The V end was cut by 5 bases, the J end by 0 bases, with 11 bases between. Germline V gene sequence: CDR1 SEHNR, CDR2 FQNEAQ (reference sequence). This CDR3 spans 16 amino acids. CDR3 coding DNA: TGTGCCAGCAGCACAGGACAGTCCTCTGGGGCCAACGTCCTGACTTTC. This gives the protein CASSTGQSSGANVLTF.

The chain employs TRBV11-2 and TRBJ2-7; TRBD1 or TRBD2 may be the D gene (6 bases each). Germline loops: CDR1 SGHAT, CDR2 FQNNGV. The CDR3 sequence is 14 residues long. V was clipped by 0 bases and J by 6 bases, with 12 bases between them. As DNA, the CDR3 is TGTGCCAGCAGCTTAGATCGGGGGCAGGGCGAGCAGTACTTC. This translates into CASSLDRGQGEQYF.

The genes are TRBV4-2 and TRBJ2-7; the D gene is possibly TRBD2 (6 bases). Germline CDR1 and CDR2: LGHNA and YNFKEQ. Trimming took 0 bases from V and 5 from J, leaving 14 bases between them. The CDR3 sequence is 15 residues long. The CDR3 DNA follows: TGTGCCAGCAGCCAAGAACGGCGGGATGCTAACGAGCAGTACTTC. Translating gives CASSQERRDANEQYF.

This clonotype was observed at least ten times. V gene TRBV12-3 or TRBV12-4 combines with J gene TRBJ1-4; a possible D gene is TRBD1 (5 bases). Trimming removed 4 bases at V and 1 base at J, with 10 bases between. This CDR3 is built from 15 residues. The CDR3 here is CASSSPGGTNEKLFF. The CDR3, as DNA: TGTGCCAGCAGTTCTCCTGGGGGAACTAATGAAAAACTGTTTTTT.

This clonotype has ten or more counts. The gene calls are TRBV18 and TRBJ2-7, with D maybe TRBD1 (6 bases). The CDR3 runs 15 residues. V lost 3 bases and J lost 6, with 18 bases in between. Germline assignment: CDR1 KGHSH and CDR2 LQKENI. Here the CDR3 reads CASSPLDSSNGEQYF. Here the CDR3 DNA reads TGTGCCAGCTCACCCCTGGACAGCAGCAACGGCGAGCAGTACTTC.